The 26 T cell receptor beta chains reported below all come from one sample, sequenced in a study of radiotherapy plus CTLA-4 blockade in lung cancer. Here immunoSEQ multiplex PCR was the method, and the copy in TCRdb shows in-frame clones only, minus some. This sample yields tens of thousands of clones, of which roughly 80% are seen a single time; 8.5% belongs to the top ten. Source: peripheral blood, taken from a patient treated with radiotherapy plus ipilimumab. All receptors come from a human donor with non-small cell lung cancer who had a complete response to radiotherapy plus ipilimumab.

J is TRBJ2-1 and V is TRBV6-5; 8 bases line up with TRBD1. CDR1 is MNHEY, CDR2 SVGAGI, per germline. Losses at the gene ends were 2 bases for V and 9 bases for J; bases not matched to a gene: 6. This CDR3 contains 14 residues. The CDR3, as DNA: TGTGCCAGCAGTTACCAGGACAGGGCGAGTGAGCAGTTCTTC. This codes for CASSYQDRASEQFF.

J is TRBJ1-2 and V is TRBV30, with 11 bases matching TRBD1. V lost 1 base to trimming and J lost 4 bases; unmatched junction nucleotides: 11. Germline V gene sequence: CDR1 GTSNPN, CDR2 SVGIG (reference sequence). The CDR3 runs to 17 residues. In DNA form, the CDR3 reads TGTGCCTGGAGTGGTCGGACAGGGGGCGGGGGTGGCTATGGCTACACCTTC. It yields the protein CAWSGRTGGGGGYGYTF. The whole variable domain, filled in from reference TRBV30 and TRBJ1-2, reads SQTIHQWPATLVQPVGSPLSLECTVEGTSNPNLYWYRQAAGRGLQLLFYSVGIGQISSEVPQNLSASRPQDRQFILSSKKLLLSDSGFYLCAWSGRTGGGGGYGYTFGSGTRLTVV.

The rearrangement joins TRBV9 to TRBJ1-3; a possible D gene is TRBD1 (6 bases). Trimming took 3 bases from V and 0 from J, leaving 13 bases between them. Germline V CDR1 and CDR2: SGDLS, YYNGEE. The CDR3 is made up of 16 amino acids. CDR3 coding DNA: TGTGCCAGCAGCGGGACGGACAGAAACTCTGGAAACACCATATATTTT. Protein product: CASSGTDRNSGNTIYF.

The rearrangement links TRBV4-3 to TRBJ1-2; D possibly corresponds to TRBD1 (5 bases). The CDR3 consists of 15 residues. The germline V gene has CDR1 LGHNA and CDR2 YSLEER. V shed 0 bases and J shed 4 bases, with 12 bases lying between them. The DNA of the CDR3 is TGCGCCAGCAGCCAAGAGGAAGGGGCTGGCTATGGCTACACCTTC. Its protein product is CASSQEEGAGYGYTF.

V gene TRBV5-1 combines with J gene TRBJ2-2; 7 bases are a match to TRBD1. The length of the CDR3 is 14 residues. V trimming: 3 bases; J trimming: 3 bases; junction bases outside the gene matches: 2. Per the germline V gene, CDR1 is SGHRS and CDR2 is YFSETQ. DNA of the CDR3: TGCGCCAGCAGCTCGGGACAGCACACCGGGGAGCTGTTTTTT. Encoded protein: CASSSGQHTGELFF.

This chain connects TRBV7-2 to TRBJ2-7; 8 bases align to TRBD2. The ends lost 2 bases at V and 3 bases at J; junction bases unmatched: 6. The germline CDR1 and CDR2 sequences are SGHTA and FQGNSA. The CDR3 loop spans 15 amino acids. The CDR3 is CASSLLGTSFYEQYF. The CDR3 DNA reads as TGTGCCAGCAGCTTACTCGGGACTAGTTTCTACGAGCAGTACTTC.

This chain links TRBV6-6 with TRBJ1-6; D may be TRBD1 (5 bases). V shed 0 bases and J shed 7 bases, with 13 bases lying between them. CDR3 size: 16 residues. Germline loops: CDR1 MNHNY, CDR2 SVGAGI (reference sequence). CDR3 region: CASSYSKGQGNSPLHF. The CDR3 DNA follows: TGTGCCAGCAGTTACTCAAAGGGGCAGGGAAATTCACCCCTCCACTTT.

This chain joins TRBV5-1 and TRBJ2-5; D not resolved. The DNA end is a closer match to TRBJ2-7, so the J assignment may be wrong. This CDR3 is 15 amino acids long. Germline loops: CDR1 SGHRS, CDR2 YFSETQ. CDR3 in amino acids: CASSLSRVPTYEQYF. CDR3 sequence (DNA): TGCGCCAGCAGCTTGAGTCGGGTACCGACCTACGAGCAGTACTTC.

The chain uses TRBV5-6 and TRBJ1-1, with a possible D match to TRBD1 (5 bases). V was trimmed by 3 bases and J by 7 bases, leaving 16 bases between them. Per germline, CDR1 SGHDT and CDR2 YYEEEE. There are 14 residues in the CDR3. CDR3 in amino acids: CASSSSAGEVEAFF. The DNA for the CDR3 is TGTGCCAGCAGCTCTAGCGCGGGGGAAGTTGAAGCTTTCTTT.

This rearrangement joins TRBV2 to TRBJ2-7; 9 bases match TRBD1. Germline lookup yields CDR1 SNHLY and CDR2 FYNNEI. Trimming at V came to 4 bases and at J to 4 bases, leaving 2 bases not matched to a gene. This CDR3 spans 13 amino acids. The CDR3 DNA sequence: TGTGCCAGCAGTGGGACAGGGGATTACGAGCAGTACTTC. Protein product: CASSGTGDYEQYF.

The V call is TRBV19, the J call TRBJ2-1, with 13 bases lining up with TRBD2. Germline CDR1 is LNHDA and CDR2 is SQIVND (reference sequence). The CDR3 is 17 residues long. V lost 7 bases to trimming and J lost 2 bases; unmatched junction nucleotides: 8. CDR3 in DNA: TGTGCCAGTACCAAGACTAGCGGGAGGAGAACCTACAATGAGCAGTTCTTC. Encoded protein: CASTKTSGRRTYNEQFF.

The chain links TRBV9 to TRBJ2-2, with D possibly being TRBD1 (6 bases). Per the germline V gene, CDR1 is SGDLS and CDR2 is YYNGEE. This CDR3 has 17 amino acids. Trimming stripped 3 bases from V and 1 base from J, with 16 bases between. In DNA form, the CDR3 reads TGTGCCAGCAGCGGAACTTACAGGGTTAGGAACACCGGGGAGCTGTTTTTT. It specifies CASSGTYRVRNTGELFF.

This clone appeared a few times. Additional DNA sequences in this sample encode the identical CDR3. This rearrangement joins TRBV6-4 to TRBJ2-2, with D possibly matching TRBD2 (5 bases). CDR1 and CDR2 (germline): MRHNA, SNTAGT. V dropped 4 bases and J dropped 5 bases, with 11 bases sitting between them. The CDR3 contains 14 residues. The CDR3 region has the DNA TGTGCCAGCAGTGCTAGCCCGGGAACCGGGGAGCTGTTTTTT. Its protein product is CASSASPGTGELFF.

The chain joins TRBV6-6 to TRBJ2-7; 9 bases fit TRBD2. Per germline, CDR1 MNHNY and CDR2 SVGAGI (reference sequence). V trimming: 6 bases; J trimming: 9 bases; junction bases outside the gene matches: 3. The CDR3 consists of 11 residues. The CDR3 nucleotides read TGTGCCAGCAGCCAGACTAGCGGGCAGTACTTC. It specifies CASSQTSGQYF.

This chain joins TRBV6-4 and TRBJ2-1, with 10 bases fitting TRBD2. V shed 6 bases, J shed 13 bases, and the junction held 9 bases outside the gene matches. The CDR3 runs to 13 residues. Germline-derived CDR1 and CDR2 are MRHNA and SNTAGT. The CDR3 sequence is CASSPEVAGGQFF. The CDR3 nucleotides read TGTGCCAGCAGCCCCGAGGTAGCGGGGGGCCAGTTCTTC.

In this sample, this clone turned up once. The gene calls are TRBV18 and TRBJ1-2, with D unresolved. Trimming removed 6 bases at V and 3 bases at J, with 11 bases between. CDR1 KGHSH and CDR2 LQKENI come from the germline V gene. The CDR3 has 13 residues. The CDR3 bases are TGTGCCAGCTCCCCGAACGAGGACTATGGCTACACCTTC. Its protein is CASSPNEDYGYTF.

The gene calls are TRBV7-9 and TRBJ2-3; 10 bases line up with TRBD2. In germline, CDR1 is SEHNR, CDR2 FQNEAQ (reference sequence). With V trimmed by 0 bases and J by 1 base, 1 base remained unmatched. This CDR3 contains 16 residues. In DNA, the CDR3 is TGTGCCAGCAGCTTAGCCCTAGCGGGGGGCACAGATACGCAGTATTTT. As protein: CASSLALAGGTDTQYF.

The gene calls are TRBV7-2 and TRBJ1-3; no reliable D call. TRBJ2-2 matches the DNA end more closely, so the J call is doubtful. This CDR3 is 14 amino acids long. Germline values: CDR1 SGHTA, CDR2 FQGNSA. CDR3 protein: CASSLASSNRELFF. The CDR3 nucleotides are TGTGCCAGCAGCTTAGCTAGCAGTAACAGGGAGCTGTTTTTT.

This chain connects TRBV6-5 to TRBJ1-4; D is undetermined. Germline values: CDR1 MNHEY, CDR2 SVGAGI. There are 15 residues in the CDR3. V was cut by 2 bases and J by 7 bases, with 14 bases left in between. The CDR3 region has the DNA TGTGCCAGCAGTTACAGTGGCTCCACGGGTGAAAAACTGTTTTTT. This sequence encodes CASSYSGSTGEKLFF.

The chain is built from TRBV2 and TRBJ2-7; 7 nucleotides align to TRBD1. V was pared by 8 bases and J by 2 bases, with 6 bases of the junction left unmatched. Germline CDR1 is SNHLY and CDR2 is FYNNEI. CDR3 length: 13 residues. As DNA, the CDR3 is TGTGCCAGCGAGGACCAGGGGGCCTACGAGCAGTACGTC. Translated: CASEDQGAYEQYV.

The V gene is TRBV7-8, the J gene TRBJ2-1; perhaps TRBD1 as D (6 bases). V lost 7 bases to trimming and J lost 4 bases, with 20 bases between them. The CDR3 sequence is 16 residues long. Germline CDR1 SGHVS, CDR2 FQNEAQ. The CDR3 DNA reads TGTGCCAGCATCCCCAGCCGGGGTCAGGGGTACAATGAGCAGTTCTTC. This sequence encodes CASIPSRGQGYNEQFF. The variable domain in full, completed from reference TRBV7-8 and TRBJ2-1, reads GAGVSQSPRYKVAKRGQDVALRCDPISGHVSLFWYQQALGQGPEFLTYFQNEAQLDKSGLPSDRFFAERPEGSVSTLKIQRTQQEDSAVYLCASIPSRGQGYNEQFFGPGTRLTVL.

The CDR3 nucleotides are TGTGCCAGCAGGGTACAGCGGGATAAAAACATTCAGTACTTC. Protein sequence: CASRVQRDKNIQYF. The chain is built from TRBV6-5 and TRBJ2-4, with 7 bases aligning to TRBD2. This CDR3 is built from 14 residues. Germline V gene sequence: CDR1 MNHEY, CDR2 SVGAGI. V shed 6 bases and J 4 bases; nucleotides not matched to a gene: 6.

This sequence joins TRBV2 and TRBJ2-5; 7 positions match TRBD1. The J call may not be correct, given that the DNA end is closer to TRBJ2-7. Germline V gene sequence: CDR1 SNHLY, CDR2 FYNNEI. CDR3 size: 13 residues. The CDR3 coding sequence is TGTGCCAGCAGTTATACAGGGGTTCGCGAGCAGTACTTC. Its protein product is CASSYTGVREQYF.

CDR3 loop: CASNLYQTDTQYF. Here the CDR3 DNA reads TGTGCCAGCAACCTTTATCAGACAGATACGCAGTATTTT. The chain is built from TRBV13 and TRBJ2-3; D ambiguous. Germline V gives CDR1 PRHDT, CDR2 FYEKMQ (reference sequence). CDR3 length equals 13 residues. Deletions cut 7 bases from V and 3 bases from J, with 11 bases between.

The J gene is TRBJ1-1, the V gene TRBV10-1, with a tentative D call TRBD1 (6 bases). The germline CDR1 and CDR2 sequences are WNHNN and SYGVQD (reference sequence). The germline V and J ends were trimmed by 4 bases and 0 bases, with 15 bases remaining between them. The CDR3 extends over 16 amino acids. CDR3 DNA sequence: TGCGCCAGCAGTGGGGGAAGCGACAGGCTGAACACTGAAGCTTTCTTT. As protein: CASSGGSDRLNTEAFF.

This clone was recorded only once. The chain combines TRBV6-6 with TRBJ1-5; 8 bases are a match to TRBD1. Germline loops: CDR1 MNHNY, CDR2 SVGAGI (reference sequence). J was trimmed by 6 bases and V by 6 bases; bases with no gene match: 10. This CDR3 contains 15 residues. CDR3 coding DNA: TGTGCCAGCAGAAACGGACAGGGTGGAGGTCAGCCCCAGCATTTT. It is translated as CASRNGQGGGQPQHF.